The TCR beta chain described here comes from a study of identical twins. CDR3 length: 13 residues. Trimming cost V 2 bases and J 8 bases, with 7 bases left between them. After template switching added a universal primer site, the resulting cDNA carried unique molecular identifiers. Via MiXCR, TCRdb re-called the 5' RACE reads, giving one row per CDR3 protein. This sample has 450,000 or so distinct CDR3 sequences, with roughly an eighth found just once. In this sample, this clonotype turned up many times. This same sample was also taken into another study, of yellow fever vaccine responses in identical twins.

The sample taken for sequencing was CD4+ T cells sorted from blood. The TCR originated in a woman aged 18-35 years in good health. The chain has TRBV12-3 or TRBV12-4 and TRBJ1-6; tentatively, D is TRBD1 (5 bases). The CDR3 DNA follows: TGTGCCAGCAGTTTAAAGGGGTATTCACCCCTCCACTTT. Translation gives CASSLKGYSPLHF.